This T cell receptor beta chain was sequenced in a study of chemoradiotherapy in HPV16-positive cancers. V lost 5 bases, J lost 5 bases, and 5 bases lay in between. From germline, CDR1 is KGHSH and CDR2 LQKENI. The CDR3 is 11 amino acids. The data were produced by immunoSEQ multiplex PCR, yet TCRdb's version contains in-frame clones alone and is incomplete. This sample has tens of thousands of clones; roughly 90% occur once, and the top ten carry more than 3.5%. The genes are TRBV18 and TRBJ2-3; D uncertain. The sequence was obtained from a human donor with HPV-associated anogenital cancer. This specimen consisted of blood, obtained from a patient who underwent chemoradiotherapy. The CDR3, as DNA: TGTGCCAGCTCAGTACGAGATACGCAGTATTTT. Translated, it gives CASSVRDTQYF.